A single sample gave rise to the 27 T cell receptor beta chains below, sequenced in a study of T cell repertoires in cytomegalovirus infection. No antigen has been assigned to these receptors. TCRdb re-called the reads with MiXCR, one entry per CDR3 protein. Here the sample spans 400,000 to 600,000 distinct CDR3 sequences, roughly 42% being singletons. The input for sequencing was cultured PBMCs, taken from culture after CMV antigen stimulation. Receptors originate from a human donor in good health (CMV status not recorded). Some clones in this sample may be carry-over from other donors' samples.

This clonotype was recorded once. The chain links TRBV29-1 to TRBJ1-4, with a possible D match to TRBD1 (5 bases). The V gene's germline CDR1 is SQVTM and CDR2 ANQGSEA. The V end lost 4 bases, the J end lost 0 bases, and 9 bases lay between the germline ends. This CDR3 contains 14 residues. The CDR3 bases are TGCAGCGTTGCGGGGGGAACAACTAATGAAAAACTGTTTTTT. Translation: CSVAGGTTNEKLFF.

This clonotype was counted many times. V is TRBV7-2 and J is TRBJ2-1; 9 positions agree with TRBD2. This CDR3 comprises 15 residues. Trimming took 1 base from V and 10 from J; bases not matched to a gene: 8. Germline V lookup: CDR1 SGHTA, CDR2 FQGNSA. The CDR3 DNA reads as TGTGCCAGCAGCTTAGTTCCTAGCGGGAAAGCGGAGCAGTTCTTC. Translating it yields CASSLVPSGKAEQFF.

The rearrangement joins TRBV11-2 to TRBJ2-1; 15 bases agree with TRBD2. The CDR3 has 18 amino acids. The germline V gene has CDR1 SGHAT and CDR2 FQNNGV. The ends lost 4 bases at V and 0 bases at J; junction bases unmatched: 4. In DNA, the CDR3 is TGTGCCAGCAGCTGGACTAGCGGGGGGGGTCGCTCCTACAATGAGCAGTTCTTC. It codes for CASSWTSGGGRSYNEQFF. Drawing the rest from reference TRBV11-2 and TRBJ2-1, the complete variable domain is EAGVAQSPRYKIIEKRQSVAFWCNPISGHATLYWYQQILGQGPKLLIQFQNNGVVDDSQLPKDRFSAERLKGVDSTLKIQPAKLEDSAVYLCASSWTSGGGRSYNEQFFGPGTRLTVL.

V and J are TRBV7-2 and TRBJ2-3; TRBD2 aligns across 11 bases. The CDR3 has 17 residues. V was pared by 2 bases and J by 2 bases, with 6 bases of the junction left unmatched. The V gene's germline CDR1 is SGHTA and CDR2 FQGNSA. The CDR3 here is CASSLRLAGGITDTQYF. In DNA, the CDR3 is TGTGCCAGCAGCTTACGGCTAGCGGGGGGCATCACAGATACGCAGTATTTT.

The chain couples TRBV12-3 or TRBV12-4 to TRBJ1-2; D possibly corresponds to TRBD1 (5 bases). Deletions cut 0 bases from V and 7 bases from J, with 18 bases between. CDR3 size: 16 residues. CDR3 bases: TGTGCCAGCAGTTTAGCCACTGGGGGGAATCTTGGTGGCTACACCTTC. Residues: CASSLATGGNLGGYTF.

V and J are TRBV10-2 and TRBJ1-5; possible D gene TRBD1, 5 bases. The CDR3 covers 15 residues. The germline V gene encodes CDR1 WSHSY and CDR2 SAAADI. V dropped 0 bases and J dropped 4 bases, with 10 bases sitting between them. The CDR3 DNA reads as TGCGCCAGCAGTGAGTCAGGGGCGACAAATCAGCCCCAGCATTTT. This encodes CASSESGATNQPQHF.

This clonotype has just a few counts. The V call is TRBV4-1, the J call TRBJ2-5; a weak D match, TRBD1 (6 bases). The germline CDR1 and CDR2 sequences are MGHRA and YSYEKL. The length of the CDR3 is 17 residues. Trimming stripped 3 bases from V and 7 bases from J, with 24 bases between. CDR3 protein: CASSHEKPGQLRGTQYF. CDR3 nucleotide sequence: TGCGCCAGCAGCCACGAAAAGCCCGGACAGCTCCGCGGGACCCAGTACTTC.

This clonotype has more than one count but fewer than ten. The chain is built from TRBV6-5 and TRBJ1-1; D is unresolved. Germline values: CDR1 MNHEY, CDR2 SVGAGI. CDR3 length equals 17 residues. V was pared by 2 bases and J by 0 bases, with 16 bases between. The CDR3 DNA reads as TGTGCCAGCAGTTACGCCCTCAGAGGACCGATGAACACTGAAGCTTTCTTT. This translates into CASSYALRGPMNTEAFF.

This clonotype has just a few counts. The CDR3: CASSEFLIPYEQYF. The CDR3 DNA sequence: TGTGCCAGCAGCGAGTTTTTGATCCCCTACGAGCAGTACTTC. This chain uses TRBV7-8 with TRBJ2-7; no clear D gene. Deletions cut 5 bases from V and 2 bases from J, with 13 bases between. From germline, CDR1 is SGHVS and CDR2 FQNEAQ. CDR3 length: 14 residues.

V is TRBV4-1 and J is TRBJ2-1, with D possibly being TRBD1 (6 bases). The germline CDR1 and CDR2 sequences are MGHRA and YSYEKL. This CDR3 spans 15 amino acids. Trimming left V 0 bases short and J 4 bases short, with 10 bases between. This chain's CDR3 is CASSQDIQGYNEQFF. The CDR3 nucleotides are TGCGCCAGCAGCCAAGACATACAGGGATACAATGAGCAGTTCTTC.

CDR3 coding DNA: TGTGCCAGCAGCGCGAGACTTGACTATGGCTACACCTTC. Its protein product is CASSARLDYGYTF. V gene TRBV9 combines with J gene TRBJ1-2; D is unclear. CDR1 is SGDLS and CDR2 is YYNGEE in the germline V gene. CDR3 length: 13 amino acids. The V end was cut by 3 bases, the J end by 3 bases, with 9 bases between.

DNA of the CDR3: TGCAGTGCTGGAACTAGCGGGAGTTGGAGAGATACGCAGTATTTT. Protein product: CSAGTSGSWRDTQYF. The chain employs TRBV20-1 and TRBJ2-3; TRBD2 agrees at 11 bases. The CDR3 has 15 amino acids. The V gene end was trimmed by 5 bases and the J gene end by 5 bases; junction bases not matched to a gene: 9. Germline CDR1 reads DFQATT; CDR2 reads SNEGSKA (reference sequence).

The V and J genes are TRBV4-3 and TRBJ1-1; D is undetermined. The CDR3 sequence is 13 residues long. The germline CDR1 and CDR2 sequences are LGHNA and YSLEER. V was clipped by 2 bases and J by 1 base, with 5 bases between them. In DNA, the CDR3 is TGCGCCAGCAGCCAACAAAAGAACACTGAAGCTTTCTTT. It codes for CASSQQKNTEAFF.

The chain is built from TRBV7-6 and TRBJ1-5; a weak D match, TRBD1 (5 bases). Trimming left V 5 bases short and J 0 bases short, with 14 bases between. This CDR3 is 16 amino acids long. In germline, CDR1 is SGHVS, CDR2 FNYEAQ. This CDR3 is CASSEGTQSSNQPQHF. The CDR3 bases are TGTGCCAGCAGCGAGGGGACTCAAAGTAGCAATCAGCCCCAGCATTTT.

This chain connects TRBV12-3 or TRBV12-4 to TRBJ2-7; D remains ambiguous. V lost 5 bases to trimming and J lost 2 bases, with 7 bases between them. The CDR3 covers 12 residues. CDR3 nucleotide sequence: TGTGCCAGCAGTGTCAGGACCTACGAGCAGTACTTC. Residues: CASSVRTYEQYF.

This rearrangement joins TRBV12-3 or TRBV12-4 to TRBJ1-2; no reliable D call. V lost 6 bases to trimming and J lost 0 bases, with 14 bases between them. The CDR3 totals 15 residues. The CDR3 sequence is CASSHAPTANYGYTF. CDR3 bases: TGTGCCAGCAGCCACGCACCGACGGCTAACTATGGCTACACCTTC.

The chain uses TRBV4-3 and TRBJ2-3, with 8 bases lining up with TRBD1. The CDR3 totals 15 residues. Looked up from germline, CDR1 is LGHNA and CDR2 is YSLEER. V was pared by 3 bases and J by 6 bases, with 8 bases of the junction left unmatched. The CDR3 spells CASSQQDRAGDTQYF. For the CDR3, the DNA is TGCGCCAGCAGCCAGCAGGACAGGGCGGGGGATACGCAGTATTTT.

This clonotype was found a few times. The chain combines TRBV7-9 with TRBJ2-1; unclear D gene. CDR1 is SEHNR, CDR2 FQNEAQ, per germline (reference sequence). V gave up 5 bases and J gave up 9 bases, with 20 bases separating them. This CDR3 contains 15 residues. In nucleotides, the CDR3 is TGTGCCAGCAGCCCTACGTTAGAAGCCTTAAGTGAGCAGTTCTTC. Translating it yields CASSPTLEALSEQFF. Looking up the rest from reference TRBV7-9 and TRBJ2-1 gives the full variable domain: DTGVSQNPRHKITKRGQNVTFRCDPISEHNRLYWYRQTLGQGPEFLTYFQNEAQLEKSRLLSDRFSAERPKGSFSTLEIQRTEQGDSAMYLCASSPTLEALSEQFFGPGTRLTVL.

The rearrangement links TRBV7-4 to TRBJ2-3, with D possibly being TRBD2 (5 bases). The V end was cut by 1 base, the J end by 7 bases, with 15 bases between. The germline CDR1 and CDR2 sequences are SGHVT and SQSDAQ. CDR3 size: 15 residues. The CDR3 is CASSLGPVSVNTQYF. The DNA for the CDR3 is TGTGCCAGCAGCTTAGGACCCGTTAGCGTCAATACGCAGTATTTT.

The chain is built from TRBV11-2 and TRBJ1-5; possibly TRBD1 for D (5 bases). The V gene's germline CDR1 is SGHAT and CDR2 FQNNGV. The CDR3 is 13 residues long. V was clipped by 5 bases and J by 4 bases, with 9 bases between them. CDR3 nucleotide sequence: TGTGCCAGCAGCGATGGGGGAAATCAGCCCCAGCATTTT. It is translated as CASSDGGNQPQHF.

This clonotype was seen more than once but under ten times. V is TRBV7-2 and J is TRBJ2-3, with TRBD1 as a possible D gene (5 bases). Trimming cost V 3 bases and J 6 bases, with 13 bases left between them. Germline loops: CDR1 SGHTA, CDR2 FQGNSA. The CDR3 is 14 amino acids. The DNA of the CDR3 is TGTGCCAGCAGCTTGGGAAGGGGTTCCGATACGCAGTATTTT. Translated, it gives CASSLGRGSDTQYF. Full variable domain (rest looked up from reference TRBV7-2 and TRBJ2-3): GAGVSQSPSNKVTEKGKDVELRCDPISGHTALYWYRQSLGQGLEFLIYFQGNSAPDKSGLPSDRFSAERTGGSVSTLTIQRTQQEDSAVYLCASSLGRGSDTQYFGPGTRLTVL.

V and J are TRBV4-1 and TRBJ2-2; D remains ambiguous. Between the trimmed V and J ends, which lost 3 bases and 6 bases, there was a span of 11 bases. This CDR3 spans 14 amino acids. Germline CDR1 and CDR2: MGHRA and YSYEKL. CDR3 sequence (DNA): TGCGCCAGCAGCCACCCTAGTGGGCCCGGGGAGCTGTTTTTT. Translation: CASSHPSGPGELFF.

The chain carries TRBV7-8 and TRBJ2-1, with D maybe TRBD2 (5 bases). Germline V lookup: CDR1 SGHVS, CDR2 FQNEAQ. V was cut by 8 bases and J by 6 bases, with 14 bases left in between. The CDR3 is 13 residues long. CDR3 sequence reads: CASVSLAFNEQFF. CDR3 DNA: TGTGCCAGCGTTTCTCTAGCATTCAATGAGCAGTTCTTC.

This chain joins TRBV6-1 and TRBJ1-4; D remains ambiguous. Germline lookup yields CDR1 MNHNS and CDR2 SASEGT. CDR3 length: 12 residues. The V end lost 1 base, the J end lost 7 bases, and 4 bases lay between the germline ends. The CDR3 here is CASSEGSEKLFF. In DNA form, the CDR3 reads TGTGCCAGCAGTGAAGGTAGTGAAAAACTGTTTTTT.

J is TRBJ2-3 and V is TRBV7-2, with D possibly matching TRBD1 (5 bases). CDR1 is SGHTA and CDR2 is FQGNSA in the germline V gene. The CDR3 has 12 residues. Trimming shortened V by 5 bases and J by 6 bases, and 9 bases separated the two germline ends. CDR3 nucleotide sequence: TGTGCCAGCAGCCAGAAGGGGGATACGCAGTATTTT. This encodes CASSQKGDTQYF.

This chain links TRBV7-6 with TRBJ2-5; TRBD2 agrees at 8 bases. CDR3 length equals 17 residues. The germline gives CDR1 SGHVS, CDR2 FNYEAQ. V gave up 4 bases and J gave up 1 base; unmatched junction bases: 11. The CDR3 coding sequence is TGTGCCAGCAGCTCAATGGTCTGGCGGGAGGCCCAAGAGACCCAGTACTTC. Translated, it gives CASSSMVWREAQETQYF.

This clonotype was picked up one time. The V and J genes are TRBV11-2 and TRBJ2-5; D is possibly TRBD1 (7 bases). Germline V CDR1 and CDR2: SGHAT, FQNNGV. CDR3 length: 17 residues. Trimming removed 1 base at V and 1 base at J, with 16 bases between. As DNA, the CDR3 is TGTGCCAGCAGCTTAGTCGGGGGACAGACGTTCCAAGAGACCCAGTACTTC. It specifies CASSLVGGQTFQETQYF. The full variable domain, completed using reference TRBV11-2 and TRBJ2-5, is EAGVAQSPRYKIIEKRQSVAFWCNPISGHATLYWYQQILGQGPKLLIQFQNNGVVDDSQLPKDRFSAERLKGVDSTLKIQPAKLEDSAVYLCASSLVGGQTFQETQYFGPGTRLLVL.